The 22 T cell receptor beta chains below were found in one sample sequenced in a study of cytomegalovirus exposure and HLA in healthy donors. PCR primers comprised 60 Vbeta and 13 Jbeta primers. The data were produced by immunoSEQ multiplex PCR, yet TCRdb's version contains in-frame clones alone and is incomplete. The data hold about 100,000 clones, with under 85% observed a single time. Sequencing was carried out using PBMCs. The receptors here all came from a man aged 35 to 55 in good health and CMV-seronegative.

This clone was counted a few times. The chain uses TRBV5-6 and TRBJ2-7, with 9 bases matching TRBD1. V lost 4 bases and J lost 4; bases outside the gene matches: 9. The CDR3 has 15 amino acids. CDR1 is SGHDT and CDR2 is YYEEEE in the germline V gene. The CDR3: CASSGGTGRWYEQYF. In DNA form, the CDR3 reads TGTGCCAGCAGCGGAGGGACAGGGCGTTGGTACGAGCAGTACTTC.

In DNA, the CDR3 is TGTGCCAGTAAGGGGCTAGCGGGGGGCAGGAATGAGCAGTTCTTC. Encoded protein: CASKGLAGGRNEQFF. This chain uses TRBV19 with TRBJ2-1; TRBD2 matches at 11 bases. CDR1 is LNHDA and CDR2 is SQIVND in the germline V gene (reference sequence). This CDR3 is 15 amino acids long. Losses at the gene ends were 7 bases for V and 7 bases for J; bases not matched to a gene: 9.

This clone was found a few times. This rearrangement joins TRBV7-2 to TRBJ2-2; no reliable D call. Trimming shortened V by 5 bases and J by 2 bases, and 6 bases separated the two germline ends. Looked up from germline, CDR1 is SGHTA and CDR2 is FQGNSA. The CDR3 is made up of 13 amino acids. CDR3: CASSPLNTGELFF. Written as DNA, the CDR3 is TGTGCCAGCAGCCCACTAAACACCGGGGAGCTGTTTTTT. Using reference TRBV7-2 and TRBJ2-2 for the parts outside the CDR3, the full variable domain is GAGVSQSPSNKVTEKGKDVELRCDPISGHTALYWYRQSLGQGLEFLIYFQGNSAPDKSGLPSDRFSAERTGGSVSTLTIQRTQQEDSAVYLCASSPLNTGELFFGEGSRLTVL.

This chain links TRBV6-1 with TRBJ2-7, with TRBD1 matching over 7 bases. J gave up 5 bases and V 4 bases, and 2 bases lay outside the gene matches. The V gene's germline CDR1 is MNHNS and CDR2 SASEGT. The CDR3 sequence is 12 residues long. CDR3 sequence: CASSGDSNEQYV. The CDR3, as DNA: TGTGCCAGCAGTGGGGACAGCAACGAGCAGTACGTC.

The rearrangement uses TRBV12-2 and TRBJ2-5; TRBD2 is the table's D call and was not checked against the DNA. TRBV12-2 is shown as a pseudogene. The CDR3 totals 17 residues. CDR3: CASRLETASRYQETQYF. In DNA form, the CDR3 reads TGTGCAAGTCGCTTAGAGACGGCGTCGAGGTACCAAGAGACCCAGTACTTC.

Comment on this clone: Because it lacks the conserved phenylalanine or tryptophan at the end, this CDR3 is likely a read error. V usage is TRBV5-4 and J usage is TRBJ2-7; 10 nucleotides line up with TRBD2. The CDR3 totals 16 residues. Trimming cost V 5 bases and J 4 bases; bases outside gene matches: 12. Germline CDR1 reads SGHNT; CDR2 reads YYREEE (reference sequence). The CDR3 DNA follows: TGTGCCAGCAGATCCGGCCGGACTAGCGGAACTTACGAGCAGTACCTC. This translates into CASRSGRTSGTYEQYL.

This chain connects TRBV27 to TRBJ1-3; 7 bases match TRBD1. The CDR3 covers 15 residues. J was trimmed by 0 bases and V by 6 bases; bases with no gene match: 5. The germline V gene encodes CDR1 MNHEY and CDR2 SMNVEV (reference sequence). For the CDR3, the DNA is TGTGCCAGCAGAGCCGGGACAGCCTCTGGAAACACCATATATTTT. This sequence encodes CASRAGTASGNTIYF.

This chain uses TRBV6-1 with TRBJ2-7, with D uncertain. The V end lost 2 bases, the J end lost 3 bases, and 11 bases lay between the germline ends. The germline V gene encodes CDR1 MNHNS and CDR2 SASEGT. The length of the CDR3 is 14 residues. CDR3 in amino acids: CASSELKRFYEQYF. For the CDR3, the DNA is TGTGCCAGCAGTGAATTAAAGAGATTCTACGAGCAGTACTTC.

The rearrangement joins TRBV7-2 to TRBJ1-1; the D is unclear. The CDR3 has 14 amino acids. Germline V gives CDR1 SGHTA, CDR2 FQGNSA. Trimming removed 1 base at V and 0 bases at J, with 6 bases between. The CDR3 coding sequence is TGTGCCAGCAGCTTAGTGAACATGAACACTGAAGCTTTCTTT. Translation gives CASSLVNMNTEAFF.

V and J are TRBV5-1 and TRBJ1-3, with TRBD1 matching 10 bases. This CDR3 is built from 16 residues. Trimming took 4 bases from V and 2 from J; bases not matched to a gene: 6. Germline lookup yields CDR1 SGHRS and CDR2 YFSETQ. The CDR3 DNA follows: TGCGCCAGCAGCCCCGGGACAGGGGTACCTGGAAACACCATATATTTT. Translated, it gives CASSPGTGVPGNTIYF. The variable domain in full, with the rest retrieved from reference TRBV5-1 and TRBJ1-3, is KAGVTQTPRYLIKTRGQQVTLSCSPISGHRSVSWYQQTPGQGLQFLFEYFSETQRNKGNFPGRFSGRQFSNSRSEMNVSTLELGDSALYLCASSPGTGVPGNTIYFGEGSWLTVV.

This chain links TRBV28 with TRBJ2-5, with D tentatively TRBD2 (5 bases). The V gene lost 6 bases and the J gene lost 2 bases, with 13 bases spanning the gap. The CDR3 length is 14 residues. The germline V gene has CDR1 MDHEN and CDR2 SYDVKM. The CDR3 sequence: CASRSAGGQETQYF. CDR3 sequence (DNA): TGTGCCAGCAGATCGGCGGGTGGTCAAGAGACCCAGTACTTC.

The V call is TRBV5-6, the J call TRBJ2-2; TRBD1 aligns across 7 bases. Per the germline V gene, CDR1 is SGHDT and CDR2 is YYEEEE. This CDR3 has 18 residues. The V gene end was trimmed by 0 bases and the J gene end by 3 bases; junction bases not matched to a gene: 11. The CDR3: CASSLDKWTGGYTGELFF. The DNA of the CDR3 is TGTGCCAGCAGCTTGGATAAATGGACAGGCGGTTACACCGGGGAGCTGTTTTTT.

This clone occurred a few times. The chain uses TRBV7-3 and TRBJ2-1; TRBD1 is a possible D gene (5 bases). This CDR3 spans 15 amino acids. Germline CDR1 SGHTA, CDR2 FQGTGA. V was trimmed by 1 base and J by 5 bases, leaving 12 bases between them. This CDR3 is CASSLNRQSNNEQFF. CDR3 nucleotide sequence: TGTGCCAGCAGCTTAAACCGACAGTCTAACAATGAGCAGTTCTTC.

V usage is TRBV5-1 and J usage is TRBJ1-4; 7 nucleotides match TRBD1. Germline V gene lookup returns CDR1 SGHRS and CDR2 YFSETQ. This CDR3 has 15 residues. V dropped 4 bases and J dropped 7; count of bases not matched to a gene: 10. The CDR3 protein is CASSLGGQAGEKLFF. The CDR3 coding sequence is TGCGCCAGCAGCCTGGGCGGACAGGCGGGTGAAAAACTGTTTTTT. Combining the CDR3 with reference TRBV5-1 and TRBJ1-4 gives the whole variable domain KAGVTQTPRYLIKTRGQQVTLSCSPISGHRSVSWYQQTPGQGLQFLFEYFSETQRNKGNFPGRFSGRQFSNSRSEMNVSTLELGDSALYLCASSLGGQAGEKLFFGSGTQLSVL.

The rearrangement links TRBV7-2 to TRBJ1-1; D gene ambiguous. This CDR3 contains 13 residues. V lost 4 bases to trimming and J lost 5 bases, with 11 bases between them. Germline loops: CDR1 SGHTA, CDR2 FQGNSA. CDR3 bases: TGTGCCAGCAGCTCGGTGGGGAGGACTGAAGCTTTCTTT. Translating it yields CASSSVGRTEAFF.

The V gene is TRBV18, the J gene TRBJ2-1; D is ambiguous. Per the germline V gene, CDR1 is KGHSH and CDR2 is LQKENI. CDR3 length equals 14 residues. The V end lost 5 bases, the J end lost 3 bases, and 11 bases lay between the germline ends. The CDR3 DNA follows: TGTGCCAGCTCAATACCGGGTCACTACAATGAGCAGTTCTTC. As protein: CASSIPGHYNEQFF.

V is TRBV28 and J is TRBJ2-7; TRBD1 is a possible D gene (6 bases). Between the trimmed V and J ends, which lost 4 bases and 5 bases, there was a span of 12 bases. The CDR3 loop spans 13 amino acids. The germline gives CDR1 MDHEN, CDR2 SYDVKM. CDR3 DNA: TGTGCCAGCAGTTCTGGACAGAATGACGAGCAGTACGTC. This codes for CASSSGQNDEQYV.

The chain uses TRBV7-9 and TRBJ1-2, with 9 bases identical to TRBD1. The CDR3 consists of 14 residues. J lost 8 bases, V lost 4 bases, and 8 bases had no gene match. Germline values: CDR1 SEHNR, CDR2 FQNEAQ (reference sequence). As DNA, the CDR3 is TGTGCCAGCAGCTCCGGGACAGGGAATGAGGGCTACACCTTC. This codes for CASSSGTGNEGYTF.

This chain links TRBV28 with TRBJ1-1, with D unclear. Germline CDR1 is MDHEN and CDR2 is SYDVKM. The CDR3 is 12 residues long. The CDR3, as DNA: TGTGTGGTGGGCAGGATGAACACTGAAGCTTTCTTT. It specifies CVVGRMNTEAFF.

The rearrangement uses TRBV27 and TRBJ1-2, with a possible D match to TRBD1 (6 bases). CDR3 length equals 14 residues. The germline gives CDR1 MNHEY, CDR2 SMNVEV (reference sequence). V dropped 6 bases and J dropped 10 bases, with 21 bases sitting between them. CDR3 nucleotide sequence: TGTGCCAGCAGATCACAAACTAACAGGGAGTTCTACACCTTC. Its translation is CASRSQTNREFYTF.

CDR3 in amino acids: CASSYGGSYGYTF. CDR3 nucleotides: TGTGCCAGCAGTTACGGAGGAAGCTATGGCTACACCTTC. The V gene is TRBV6-5, the J gene TRBJ1-2; D remains ambiguous. V was cut by 2 bases and J by 4 bases, with 8 bases left in between. Germline V lookup: CDR1 MNHEY, CDR2 SVGAGI. CDR3 length: 13 residues.

Details on this clone: One end of the junction does not line up with germline, which may come from a read error. This chain links TRBV4-1 with TRBJ2-2; D unresolved. The CDR3 length is 15 residues. The germline V gene encodes CDR1 MGHRA and CDR2 YSYEKL. Written as DNA, the CDR3 is TGCGCCGGCAGCCCCGGGTCTCTGAGCACCGGGGAGCTGTTTTTT. Its translation is CAGSPGSLSTGELFF.